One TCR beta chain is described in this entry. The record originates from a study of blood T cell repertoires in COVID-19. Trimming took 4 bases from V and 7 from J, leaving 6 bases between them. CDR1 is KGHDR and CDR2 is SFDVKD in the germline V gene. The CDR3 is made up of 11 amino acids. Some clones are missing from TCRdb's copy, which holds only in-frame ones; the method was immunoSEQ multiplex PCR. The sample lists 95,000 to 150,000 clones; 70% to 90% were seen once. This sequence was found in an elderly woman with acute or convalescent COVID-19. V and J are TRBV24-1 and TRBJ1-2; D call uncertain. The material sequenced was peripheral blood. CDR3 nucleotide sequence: TGTGCCACCAGTGACAGTACTGGCTACACCTTC. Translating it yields CATSDSTGYTF.